This T cell receptor beta chain was documented in a study of CD8+CD57+ T cells in acquired aplastic anemia. The wider study: Healthy donors had, on average, roughly 10 million reads for their CD4+ cells.

Genomic DNA served as template for TCR beta VDJ and CDR3 profiling. TCRdb passed the reads through MiXCR, listing each CDR3 protein once. The sample holds about 130,000 distinct CDR3 sequences, over 45% seen once. Germline V gene sequence: CDR1 ENHRY, CDR2 SYGVKD. The V segment lost 2 bases and the J segment 7 bases; nucleotides outside the gene matches: 0. This CDR3 is 15 amino acids long. The sequencing input was sorted CD4+, CD8+, or CD8+CD57+ T cells (not recorded which) from PBMCs. The TCR comes from a human donor in good health, serving as a control. The rearrangement joins TRBV10-3 to TRBJ2-2; 14 bases agree with TRBD2. CDR3 loop: CAISEGLAGGGELFF. Here the CDR3 DNA reads TGTGCCATCAGTGAGGGACTAGCGGGAGGCGGGGAGCTGTTTTTT.